The rows below give T cell receptor beta chains drawn from one sample of a study of shared clonotypes between healthy human individuals. Only in-frame clones appear in the TCRdb table, and some are missing; sequencing was by immunoSEQ multiplex PCR. The table shows approximately 810,000 clones, with 92% occurring only once. The sequenced sample consisted of naive CD8+ T cells sorted from blood. These receptors were obtained from a man in his thirties or forties in good health. Both conserved end residues are trimmed from each CDR3. A D gene is named only where the DNA matches it firmly.

v_gene	d_gene	j_gene	len	CDR3aa
TRBV5-1	.	TRBJ2-7	14	ASSLGQLSPSYEQY
TRBV10-2	.	TRBJ2-7	13	ASSELLSSIYEQY
TRBV27	.	TRBJ2-3	11	ASRRSFLDTQY
TRBV5-1	TRBD1	TRBJ1-5	15	ASSLHRDRYSTRPQH
TRBV5-4	.	TRBJ1-1	10	ASSLGRSEAF
TRBV15	.	TRBJ2-1	13	ATALERSSYNEQF
TRBV27	TRBD2	TRBJ2-1	13	ASRPLAGGPNEQF
TRBV6-6	.	TRBJ1-5	14	ASSPTVMVTNQPQH
TRBV27	.	TRBJ2-5	9	ASSSRETQY
TRBV19	.	TRBJ1-4	8	ASSSEKLF
TRBV6-1	TRBD1	TRBJ2-7	14	ASSEALRGGGYEQY
TRBV6-5	TRBD1	TRBJ2-1	11	ASSLDRVNEQF
TRBV7-8	.	TRBJ2-7	10	ASRGVSYEQY
TRBV7-9	.	TRBJ2-7	13	ASSQLWGAANEQY
TRBV9	.	TRBJ1-1	12	ASSVVEGRGEAF
TRBV5-1	.	TRBJ1-1	12	ASSGTGGNTEAF
TRBV6-5	TRBD1	TRBJ2-1	9	ASSYWDREF
TRBV7-9	TRBD1	TRBJ2-7	13	ASSPIGQGSYEQY
TRBV28	.	TRBJ2-7	12	ASSLLPSSYEQY
TRBV28	.	TRBJ1-2	12	ASSPAPGAGGYT
TRBV13	.	TRBJ2-1	14	ASSPRLGSSYNEQF
TRBV19	TRBD1	TRBJ1-1	14	ASSIDRDSMNTEAF
TRBV13	.	TRBJ2-3	11	ASSYKTADTQY
TRBV18	.	TRBJ1-2	12	ASSPGNPNYGYT
TRBV7-9	.	TRBJ2-7	10	ASSSISYEQY
TRBV29-1	.	TRBJ2-7	10	SVEKSTNEQY
TRBV27	.	TRBJ2-7	11	ASSVGVAYEQY
TRBV9	TRBD2	TRBJ2-2	13	ASSVGLAGAGELF
TRBV14	.	TRBJ2-1	11	ASSQWGYNEQF
TRBV7-9	TRBD2	TRBJ2-1	15	ASSPRLAGANYNEQF
TRBV12-5	.	TRBJ2-3	13	ASGNRDLGADTQY
TRBV11-2	.	TRBJ2-7	11	ASSLDLSYEQY
TRBV9	TRBD2	TRBJ2-7	13	ASSVGDSGIYEQY
TRBV15	.	TRBJ2-7	12	ATSLRTATYEQY
TRBV2	.	TRBJ2-1	10	ASSPQGNEQF
TRBV27	.	TRBJ2-1	10	ASGAGANEQF
TRBV2	.	TRBJ2-7	11	ASRQGSSYEQY
TRBV7-7	.	TRBJ2-1	13	ASSFGPGGNNEQF
TRBV6-6	.	TRBJ2-1	12	ASALASTYNEQF
TRBV7-8	TRBD2	TRBJ2-1	16	ASNPWVAGKDAYNEQF
TRBV5-6	.	TRBJ1-1	13	ASSSVGTVNTEAF
TRBV6-1	.	TRBJ1-2	14	ASSENEVWTVYGYT
TRBV6-6	.	TRBJ1-4	13	ASSLLGMGDGKLF
TRBV6-1	.	TRBJ1-5	10	ASTGLNQPQH
TRBV7-3	.	TRBJ2-1	9	ASRQNNEQF
TRBV5-1	TRBD2	TRBJ2-5	13	ASSSSTSDQETQY
TRBV6-5	TRBD2	TRBJ2-5	13	ASSSLAGESETQY
TRBV5-1	.	TRBJ2-1	12	ASSLASGVNEQF